The 27 T cell receptor beta chains presented below share a single source sample, sequenced in a study of blood T cell repertoires in COVID-19. The repertoire was sequenced with immunoSEQ multiplex PCR; TCRdb's copy has only in-frame clones and lacks some. This table has about 24,000 clones, around nine tenths appearing once. Sequencing used peripheral blood. Receptors were obtained from a man aged 45-65 years with active COVID-19.

The table lists this clone with a few counts. The chain employs TRBV7-6 and TRBJ2-1; 7 bases match TRBD1. Germline CDR1 and CDR2: SGHVS and FNYEAQ. The CDR3 covers 16 residues. Trimming cost V 1 base and J 6 bases; bases outside gene matches: 9. The CDR3 DNA reads TGTGCCAGCAGCTTAGGCTCCGGGACAGCCCCCAATGAGCAGTTCTTC. It codes for CASSLGSGTAPNEQFF. The whole variable domain, filled in from reference TRBV7-6 and TRBJ2-1, reads GAGVSQSPRYKVTKRGQDVALRCDPISGHVSLYWYRQALGQGPEFLTYFNYEAQQDKSGLPNDRFSAERPEGSISTLTIQRTEQRDSAMYRCASSLGSGTAPNEQFFGPGTRLTVL.

The V gene is TRBV9, the J gene TRBJ1-6; no clear D. CDR1 SGDLS and CDR2 YYNGEE come from the germline V gene. The CDR3 has 15 amino acids. Between the trimmed V and J ends, which lost 0 bases and 5 bases, there was a span of 9 bases. CDR3 DNA: TGTGCCAGCAGCGTAGGGCTGGGCGATAATTCACCCCTCCACTTT. Protein product: CASSVGLGDNSPLHF.

This clone was found a few times. The chain links TRBV10-3 to TRBJ2-3, with TRBD2 matching 14 bases. Germline V lookup: CDR1 ENHRY, CDR2 SYGVKD. V lost 0 bases and J lost 4; bases outside the gene matches: 0. The CDR3 totals 16 residues. Here the CDR3 DNA reads TGTGCCATCAGTGAGTCGACTAGCGGGAGGGCAGATACGCAGTATTTT. Translating gives CAISESTSGRADTQYF.

This chain joins TRBV6-1 and TRBJ1-6; 7 bases map to TRBD1. The CDR3 covers 18 residues. Germline assignment: CDR1 MNHNS and CDR2 SASEGT. Trimming removed 4 bases from V and 0 bases from J; junction bases left unmatched: 9. CDR3 DNA sequence: TGTGCCAGCAGTGGTAGGACAGGACCGAGCTCCTATAATTCACCCCTCCACTTT. The encoded protein is CASSGRTGPSSYNSPLHF.

The genes are TRBV29-1 and TRBJ1-2; D perhaps matches TRBD1 (5 bases). V was cut by 5 bases and J by 0 bases, with 10 bases left in between. Per the germline V gene, CDR1 is SQVTM and CDR2 is ANQGSEA. This CDR3 is built from 13 residues. CDR3: CSVYDSANYGYTF. Written as DNA, the CDR3 is TGCAGCGTTTACGACAGCGCTAACTATGGCTACACCTTC. Drawing the rest from reference TRBV29-1 and TRBJ1-2, the complete variable domain is SAVISQKPSRDICQRGTSLTIQCQVDSQVTMMFWYRQQPGQSLTLIATANQGSEATYESGFVIDKFPISRPNLTFSTLTVSNMSPEDSSIYLCSVYDSANYGYTFGSGTRLTVV.

CDR3 bases: TGTGCCAGCAGTCCCCCGGGACTAGCGATGAACACCGGGGAGCTGTTTTTT. Its protein is CASSPPGLAMNTGELFF. The chain is built from TRBV27 and TRBJ2-2, with TRBD2 identical over 10 bases. The germline V gene encodes CDR1 MNHEY and CDR2 SMNVEV (reference sequence). This CDR3 is 17 amino acids long. V lost 5 bases and J lost 1; bases outside the gene matches: 7.

This sequence joins TRBV4-3 and TRBJ2-2, with D uncertain. The germline V gene encodes CDR1 LGHNA and CDR2 YSLEER. V was shortened by 0 bases and J by 5 bases, with 7 bases between the two germline ends. The CDR3 consists of 14 residues. CDR3: CASSQDVTTGELFF. CDR3 DNA sequence: TGCGCCAGCAGCCAAGATGTGACTACCGGGGAGCTGTTTTTT.

Judged by abundance, this clone is medium-sized. The V and J genes are TRBV18 and TRBJ2-5; D unclear. The germline V gene encodes CDR1 KGHSH and CDR2 LQKENI. V lost 3 bases and J 5 bases, leaving 10 bases between the germline ends. The CDR3 sequence is 13 residues long. This chain's CDR3 is CASSPSPFETQYF. The CDR3 DNA is TGTGCCAGCTCACCGAGCCCCTTCGAGACCCAGTACTTC.

The gene calls are TRBV7-2 and TRBJ2-2; D gene uncertain. Trimming cost V 4 bases and J 13 bases, with 10 bases left between them. CDR3 length: 11 residues. Germline lookup yields CDR1 SGHTA and CDR2 FQGNSA. The CDR3, as DNA: TGTGCCAGCAGCTCGAACTTTGGGCTGTTTTTT. It specifies CASSSNFGLFF.

The chain recombines TRBV19 with TRBJ1-5; D may be TRBD1 (5 bases). The length of the CDR3 is 14 residues. With 5 bases removed from V and 2 bases from J, the gap between germline ends came to 10 bases. The germline V gene encodes CDR1 LNHDA and CDR2 SQIVND (reference sequence). This CDR3 is CASSLSGGNQPQHF. As DNA, the CDR3 is TGTGCCAGTAGTCTATCGGGGGGCAATCAGCCCCAGCATTTT.

This chain links TRBV27 with TRBJ2-3; 11 bases align to TRBD2. Germline V lookup: CDR1 MNHEY, CDR2 SMNVEV (reference sequence). This CDR3 is 18 amino acids long. The trim removed 6 bases at V and 4 bases at J, leaving 15 bases unmatched. The CDR3 loop is CASSRKGTSGGGPDTQYF. The CDR3, as DNA: TGTGCCAGCAGCCGAAAGGGGACTAGCGGCGGCGGCCCAGATACGCAGTATTTT.

The chain employs TRBV4-1 and TRBJ2-7, with TRBD1 identical over 9 bases. The CDR3 spans 14 residues. In germline, CDR1 is MGHRA, CDR2 YSYEKL. The V gene end was trimmed by 4 bases and the J gene end by 3 bases; junction bases not matched to a gene: 4. Here the CDR3 reads CASSPDRGSYEQYF. CDR3 bases: TGCGCCAGCAGCCCGGACAGGGGAAGCTACGAGCAGTACTTC.

The chain carries TRBV7-9 and TRBJ1-5, with 9 positions matching TRBD1. J lost 7 bases, V lost 6 bases, and 7 bases had no gene match. CDR1 and CDR2 from the germline V gene are SEHNR and FQNEAQ (reference sequence). The CDR3 length is 14 residues. The DNA for the CDR3 is TGTGCCAGCAGTCTACAGGGGGCAGAACAGCCCCAGCATTTT. As protein: CASSLQGAEQPQHF.

The chain carries TRBV28 and TRBJ2-5, with a weak D call TRBD1 (5 bases). V was clipped by 3 bases and J by 5 bases, with 10 bases between them. Germline CDR1 and CDR2: MDHEN and SYDVKM. This CDR3 is built from 13 residues. The CDR3 nucleotides read TGTGCCAGCAGTTTTGGACAAAGGGAGACCCAGTACTTC. It translates to CASSFGQRETQYF.

This clone was detected only a few times. This chain joins TRBV30 and TRBJ2-7, with TRBD2 matching over 10 bases. Germline loops: CDR1 GTSNPN, CDR2 SVGIG (reference sequence). There are 13 residues in the CDR3. The junction had 7 bases not matched to a gene; V was cut back by 5 bases and J by 6 bases. The CDR3 reads CAWGPSGRGEQYF. CDR3 DNA sequence: TGTGCCTGGGGACCCAGCGGGAGGGGCGAGCAGTACTTC. Complete variable domain (other parts from reference TRBV30 and TRBJ2-7): SQTIHQWPATLVQPVGSPLSLECTVEGTSNPNLYWYRQAAGRGLQLLFYSVGIGQISSEVPQNLSASRPQDRQFILSSKKLLLSDSGFYLCAWGPSGRGEQYFGPGTRLTVT.

The chain carries TRBV19 and TRBJ2-2, with 8 nucleotides matching TRBD1. Germline lookup yields CDR1 LNHDA and CDR2 SQIVND (reference sequence). The CDR3 is 13 residues long. The V and J ends lost 4 bases and 9 bases, in that order; junction bases with no gene match: 4. CDR3 DNA: TGTGCCAGTAGTACGCAGGGGGCGCGGGAGCTGTTTTTT. Protein: CASSTQGARELFF.

J is TRBJ2-7 and V is TRBV11-3, with 16 nucleotides matching TRBD2. In germline, CDR1 is SGHNT, CDR2 YENEEA. Unmatched junction bases numbered 8, after V lost 5 bases and J lost 4 bases. CDR3 size: 17 residues. CDR3 sequence: CASSPLGLAGGRYEQYF. The CDR3 nucleotides read TGTGCCAGCAGCCCCCTGGGACTAGCGGGAGGGCGGTACGAGCAGTACTTC.

The CDR3 DNA reads as TGCGCCAGCAGCTCCACAGGGGTCTCCTACAATGAGCAGTTCTTC. It yields the protein CASSSTGVSYNEQFF. The chain links TRBV5-1 to TRBJ2-1; 7 positions agree with TRBD1. V was clipped by 3 bases and J by 0 bases; unmatched bases: 3. Looked up from germline, CDR1 is SGHRS and CDR2 is YFSETQ. The CDR3 has 15 amino acids.

J is TRBJ2-1 and V is TRBV18; 7 bases are a match to TRBD1. Unmatched junction bases numbered 7, after V lost 1 base and J lost 7 bases. The CDR3 consists of 15 residues. In germline, CDR1 is KGHSH, CDR2 LQKENI. The CDR3 DNA reads as TGTGCCAGCTCACCACGAGGACAGGTCAGGAATGAGCAGTTCTTC. Protein: CASSPRGQVRNEQFF.

V and J are TRBV7-9 and TRBJ2-1, with D possibly being TRBD2 (6 bases). V was pared by 1 base and J by 3 bases, with 13 bases between. This CDR3 is 16 amino acids long. Germline CDR1 reads SEHNR; CDR2 reads FQNEAQ (reference sequence). Written as DNA, the CDR3 is TGTGCCAGCAGCTTAGATAGTGGCGGGGTCTACAATGAGCAGTTCTTC. It translates to CASSLDSGGVYNEQFF.

The rearrangement joins TRBV10-3 to TRBJ2-2; 7 bases map to TRBD2. V was clipped by 11 bases and J by 6 bases; unmatched bases: 6. This CDR3 is 12 amino acids long. Germline assignment: CDR1 ENHRY and CDR2 SYGVKD. The CDR3 reads CALHSGAGELFF. CDR3 sequence (DNA): TGTGCCTTACACAGCGGGGCCGGGGAGCTGTTTTTT.

The rearrangement uses TRBV19 and TRBJ1-5; 9 nucleotides line up with TRBD1. The CDR3 spans 17 residues. The trim removed 4 bases at V and 6 bases at J, leaving 13 bases unmatched. Germline V gene data show CDR1 as LNHDA and CDR2 as SQIVND (reference sequence). CDR3 bases: TGTGCCAGTAGTAAGGCCACAGGGGGCGCGTTGGGTCAGCCCCAGCATTTT. This codes for CASSKATGGALGQPQHF.

This chain connects TRBV5-1 to TRBJ1-1; 7 nucleotides align to TRBD1. V lost 5 bases to trimming and J lost 0 bases; unmatched junction nucleotides: 13. CDR1 and CDR2 (germline): SGHRS, YFSETQ. The CDR3 is made up of 17 amino acids. As DNA, the CDR3 is TGCGCCAGCAGGCAACGGAGAGGGGGCTCCTTGAACACTGAAGCTTTCTTT. Its translation: CASRQRRGGSLNTEAFF.

In this sample, this clone turned up a few times. The chain uses TRBV19 and TRBJ2-3, with D hard to call. The length of the CDR3 is 13 residues. The V and J ends lost 3 bases and 4 bases respectively, with 8 bases between them. Germline assignment: CDR1 LNHDA and CDR2 SQIVND (reference sequence). The CDR3 region has the DNA TGTGCCAGTAGTATCTTTTCAGCAGATACGCAGTATTTT. Protein product: CASSIFSADTQYF.

J is TRBJ2-2 and V is TRBV20-1; D is ambiguous. This CDR3 contains 11 residues. Germline lookup yields CDR1 DFQATT and CDR2 SNEGSKA (reference sequence). This chain's CDR3 is CRGSKTGELFF. The CDR3, as DNA: TGCCGCGGCTCCAAAACCGGGGAGCTGTTTTTT.

The chain uses TRBV6-5 and TRBJ2-5; D is possibly TRBD1 (6 bases). The length of the CDR3 is 15 residues. Germline loops: CDR1 MNHEY, CDR2 SVGAGI. With 4 bases removed from V and 2 bases from J, the gap between germline ends came to 14 bases. The CDR3 spells CASSSPGQGQETQYF. CDR3 DNA sequence: TGTGCCAGCAGTTCTCCGGGGCAGGGGCAAGAGACCCAGTACTTC.

The rearrangement uses TRBV12-2 and TRBJ2-7; no check of the table's D call, TRBD1, against the DNA was made. TRBV12-2 counts as a pseudogene. The CDR3 has 16 residues. The DNA for the CDR3 is TGTGCAAGTCGCCCGAGTGGGGACAACAAACCCTACGAGCAGTACTTC. This gives the protein CASRPSGDNKPYEQYF.